This T cell receptor (beta chain) is from a study of tumor-infiltrating lymphocytes in glioblastoma multiforme. Overall study findings and caveats: T cells were not sorted into functional subsets.

The CDR3 extends over 16 residues, inclusive of both ends. From germline, CDR1 is ENHRY and CDR2 SYGVKD. TCRB libraries came from RNA via three nested multiplex PCR rounds. TCRdb re-called the multiplex PCR reads through MiXCR, storing one row per CDR3 protein. The sample shows 25,000 to 40,000 distinct CDR3 sequences, about 64% of them seen only once. Details on this clonotype: The antigen is unknown. Given the absence of the conserved phenylalanine or tryptophan at the CDR3 end, a read error is likely. The DNA is omitted, as the CDR3 cannot be located on it reliably, and the CDR3 follows TCRdb's listing.

This rearrangement joins TRBV10-3 to TRBJ2-3; the table assigns TRBD2, which was not confirmed against the DNA. The receptor was isolated from a male donor with glioblastoma. Source material: brain tumor tissue. The CDR3 loop is CAISDLLAGTGDTLYY.